The 9 T cell receptor beta chains given below trace back to one sample, sequenced in a study of T cell changes during pregnancy in multiple sclerosis. Only in-frame clones appear in the TCRdb table, and some are missing; sequencing was by immunoSEQ multiplex PCR. The top ten hold roughly 0.35% of the sample, which has roughly 59,000 clones, approximately 92% seen once. Sample: CD4+ T cells from peripheral blood mononuclear cells, taken before pregnancy. The source of these receptors is a female donor with multiple sclerosis, enrolled in a pregnancy study.

The chain combines TRBV28 with TRBJ1-2; TRBD1 matches at 8 bases. The CDR3 contains 15 residues. Germline-derived CDR1 and CDR2 are MDHEN and SYDVKM. The V and J ends lost 4 bases and 2 bases, in that order; junction bases with no gene match: 6. The CDR3 sequence is CASSSGTGSNYGYTF. The DNA of the CDR3 is TGTGCCAGCAGTTCTGGGACAGGCTCAAACTATGGCTACACCTTC.

V gene TRBV27 combines with J gene TRBJ2-1; 10 bases map to TRBD2. The length of the CDR3 is 18 residues. The germline V gene has CDR1 MNHEY and CDR2 SMNVEV (reference sequence). Germline trimming cut 2 bases from V and 4 bases from J; bases unmatched to any gene: 11. This chain's CDR3 is CASSLRSLAGDLYNEQFF. CDR3 nucleotides: TGTGCCAGCAGTTTAAGGAGTCTAGCGGGAGATCTATACAATGAGCAGTTCTTC.

This chain uses TRBV19 with TRBJ2-3, with 7 bases matching TRBD2. The CDR3 runs 16 residues. Germline lookup yields CDR1 LNHDA and CDR2 SQIVND (reference sequence). V trimming: 6 bases; J trimming: 0 bases; junction bases outside the gene matches: 9. In DNA form, the CDR3 reads TGTGCCAGTAGCCTCCTAGCGGAAACTAGCACAGATACGCAGTATTTT. Its protein product is CASSLLAETSTDTQYF.

This clone has only a few counts. The V call is TRBV2, the J call TRBJ1-5; D remains ambiguous. The CDR3 contains 13 residues. The V end was cut by 6 bases, the J end by 0 bases, with 6 bases between. Germline assignment: CDR1 SNHLY and CDR2 FYNNEI. In nucleotides, the CDR3 is TGTGCCAGCAGGGAGGTTAGCAATCAGCCCCAGCATTTT. Its translation: CASREVSNQPQHF.

The CDR3 sequence: CASSPMGTGVRYEQYF. The DNA for the CDR3 is TGTGCCAGCAGCCCAATGGGGACAGGGGTTCGCTACGAGCAGTACTTC. This chain connects TRBV11-2 to TRBJ2-7; 10 bases match TRBD1. The CDR3 extends over 16 amino acids. Germline V CDR1 and CDR2: SGHAT, FQNNGV. The junction had 10 bases not matched to a gene; V was cut back by 5 bases and J by 3 bases. The full variable domain, with the rest looked up from reference TRBV11-2 and TRBJ2-7, is EAGVAQSPRYKIIEKRQSVAFWCNPISGHATLYWYQQILGQGPKLLIQFQNNGVVDDSQLPKDRFSAERLKGVDSTLKIQPAKLEDSAVYLCASSPMGTGVRYEQYFGPGTRLTVT.

The V and J genes are TRBV19 and TRBJ1-5; a possible D gene is TRBD1 (5 bases). Looked up from germline, CDR1 is LNHDA and CDR2 is SQIVND (reference sequence). The CDR3 covers 15 residues. The germline V and J ends were trimmed by 2 bases and 1 base, with 9 bases remaining between them. Written as DNA, the CDR3 is TGTGCCAGTAGTATACCGGGACTGAGCAATCAGCCCCAGCATTTT. Its translation: CASSIPGLSNQPQHF.

The gene calls are TRBV30 and TRBJ2-3; TRBD2 matches 11 bases. With 5 bases clipped from V and 10 bases from J, the junction kept 8 bases outside the gene matches. CDR3 length equals 13 residues. CDR1 is GTSNPN, CDR2 SVGIG, per germline (reference sequence). The CDR3: CAWGSGGDVAQYF. The CDR3 nucleotides are TGTGCCTGGGGTAGCGGGGGGGACGTGGCGCAGTATTTT.

The V and J genes are TRBV5-8 and TRBJ1-2, with D possibly TRBD1 on 5 matching bases. Germline V gives CDR1 SGHTS, CDR2 YDEGEE. The CDR3 consists of 17 residues. Trimming took 1 base from V and 7 from J, leaving 23 bases between them. Here the CDR3 DNA reads TGTGCCAGCAGCTTGTACGGGGGAGCCAGTACCCCTCGTGGCTACACCTTC. Translation: CASSLYGGASTPRGYTF.

The chain uses TRBV5-6 and TRBJ2-1; possible D gene TRBD2, 5 bases. Germline V CDR1 and CDR2: SGHDT, YYEEEE. This CDR3 is 17 amino acids long. With 1 base removed from V and 7 bases from J, the gap between germline ends came to 21 bases. CDR3 nucleotide sequence: TGTGCCAGCAGCTTGAGTGGCGAAGCGACTACGGGTAATGAGCAGTTCTTC. Protein sequence: CASSLSGEATTGNEQFF.